Presented here are 28 T cell receptor beta chains from one specimen sequenced in a study of cytomegalovirus exposure and HLA in healthy donors. The PCR ran on 60 Vbeta and 13 Jbeta primers. Sequencing was performed with immunoSEQ multiplex PCR; in TCRdb, only in-frame clones are kept and a portion is missing. Among some 200,000 clones listed, 79% were seen once. The material sequenced was PBMCs. The source of these receptors is a woman in her forties or fifties in good health and CMV-seronegative.

This clone was detected only a few times. The chain uses TRBV25-1 and TRBJ1-5, with TRBD1 matching over 7 bases. Germline V gives CDR1 MGHDK, CDR2 SYGVNS. The CDR3 is 15 amino acids. With 3 bases clipped from V and 5 bases from J, the junction kept 7 bases outside the gene matches. The CDR3 DNA reads TGTGCCAGCAGTGATACGACAGGGCCCGATCAGCCCCAGCATTTT. It specifies CASSDTTGPDQPQHF.

This clone was seen only a few times. The chain is built from TRBV25-1 and TRBJ1-5; D uncertain. The V end was cut by 5 bases, the J end by 2 bases, with 7 bases between. Germline assignment: CDR1 MGHDK and CDR2 SYGVNS. This CDR3 spans 13 amino acids. DNA of the CDR3: TGTGCCAGCAGTTCCTCGGGCAATCAGCCCCAGCATTTT. Translating it yields CASSSSGNQPQHF. The full variable domain, in which reference TRBV25-1 and TRBJ1-5 provide the parts outside the CDR3, is EADIYQTPRYLVIGTGKKITLECSQTMGHDKMYWYQQDPGMELHLIHYSYGVNSTEKGDLSSESTVSRIRTEHFPLTLESARPSHTSQYLCASSSSGNQPQHFGDGTRLSIL.

The V and J genes are TRBV30 and TRBJ1-3, with D maybe TRBD1 (5 bases). The CDR3 extends over 13 amino acids. Germline CDR1 reads GTSNPN; CDR2 reads SVGIG (reference sequence). The germline V and J ends were trimmed by 4 bases and 8 bases, with 15 bases remaining between them. CDR3 DNA: TGTGCCTGGACCTTGGGGGGGGGACACACCATATATTTT. It is translated as CAWTLGGGHTIYF.

J is TRBJ1-1 and V is TRBV11-3; TRBD1 might be the D (5 bases). V lost 5 bases and J 3 bases, leaving 10 bases between the germline ends. Germline V gives CDR1 SGHNT, CDR2 YENEEA. This CDR3 region has 13 residues. CDR3 loop: CASSQGRYTEAFF. For the CDR3, the DNA is TGTGCCAGCAGCCAGGGCCGATACACTGAAGCTTTCTTT.

This chain joins TRBV6-5 and TRBJ1-2; D might be TRBD1 (6 bases). The CDR3 runs to 14 residues. With 2 bases removed from V and 4 bases from J, the gap between germline ends came to 11 bases. Per the germline V gene, CDR1 is MNHEY and CDR2 is SVGAGI. The CDR3 coding sequence is TGTGCCAGCAGTTACGGAACAGGGATCTATGGCTACACCTTC. This encodes CASSYGTGIYGYTF.

The rearrangement joins TRBV13 to TRBJ1-1, with TRBD1 matching 7 bases. The germline V gene encodes CDR1 PRHDT and CDR2 FYEKMQ (reference sequence). The CDR3 runs 16 residues. V dropped 5 bases and J dropped 3; count of bases not matched to a gene: 12. The CDR3 sequence is CASSTGTATRDTEAFF. The DNA of the CDR3 is TGTGCCAGCAGCACAGGGACAGCCACGCGGGACACTGAAGCTTTCTTT.

The gene calls are TRBV7-7 and TRBJ2-1, with 9 positions matching TRBD2. V was pared by 2 bases and J by 4 bases, with 6 bases of the junction left unmatched. Looked up from germline, CDR1 is SSHAT and CDR2 is FNYEAQ (reference sequence). CDR3 size: 16 residues. The CDR3 here is CASSLRGGESYNEQFF. CDR3 DNA sequence: TGTGCCAGCAGCTTACGCGGGGGGGAATCGTACAATGAGCAGTTCTTC.

The chain carries TRBV27 and TRBJ2-1; a weak D match, TRBD2 (6 bases). The V and J ends lost 3 bases and 7 bases respectively, with 16 bases between them. Germline V gene data show CDR1 as MNHEY and CDR2 as SMNVEV (reference sequence). The CDR3 spans 15 residues. CDR3 loop: CASSLVEGPGNEQFF. The CDR3 region has the DNA TGTGCCAGCAGTTTGGTGGAGGGACCTGGTAATGAGCAGTTCTTC.

The chain employs TRBV29-1 and TRBJ2-1, with TRBD2 matching 9 bases. Germline V CDR1 and CDR2: SQVTM, ANQGSEA. Trimming at V came to 3 bases and at J to 7 bases, leaving 13 bases not matched to a gene. This CDR3 has 16 residues. CDR3 sequence: CSVEGQTSGLRNEQFF. The CDR3 bases are TGCAGCGTTGAGGGCCAGACTAGCGGCCTTAGGAATGAGCAGTTCTTC.

The chain carries TRBV6-4 and TRBJ1-6, with 7 bases identical to TRBD1. Germline V CDR1 and CDR2: MRHNA, SNTAGT. CDR3 length equals 18 residues. The ends lost 6 bases at V and 3 bases at J; junction bases unmatched: 14. The CDR3 spells CASRRERTGFVYNSPLHF. In nucleotides, the CDR3 is TGTGCCAGCAGAAGAGAGCGGACAGGTTTTGTCTATAATTCACCCCTCCACTTT.

This clone was counted a few times. This sequence joins TRBV30 and TRBJ2-2; TRBD2 matches 16 bases. Germline assignment: CDR1 GTSNPN and CDR2 SVGIG (reference sequence). After removal of 4 bases from V and 3 bases from J, the junction contained 11 bases not matched to a gene. The CDR3 is 19 amino acids. The CDR3 loop reads CAWKIRGLAGGPHTGELFF. The CDR3 nucleotides read TGTGCCTGGAAAATTCGGGGACTAGCGGGGGGGCCCCACACCGGGGAGCTGTTTTTT.

The rearrangement links TRBV11-2 to TRBJ2-1, with TRBD2 matching over 7 bases. J lost 2 bases, V lost 0 bases, and 4 bases had no gene match. The CDR3 covers 16 residues. The germline V gene has CDR1 SGHAT and CDR2 FQNNGV. The CDR3 loop reads CASSLDTAGTYNEQFF. For the CDR3, the DNA is TGTGCCAGCAGCTTAGATACAGCGGGAACCTACAATGAGCAGTTCTTC.

This clone came up a few times. The rearrangement links TRBV28 to TRBJ2-3; D is uncertain. The ends were cut back, 6 bases at V and 6 bases at J, with 10 bases in the middle. The CDR3 extends over 12 amino acids. Germline V gene data show CDR1 as MDHEN and CDR2 as SYDVKM. CDR3 protein: CASRPSPDTQYF. The CDR3 DNA reads TGTGCCAGCAGACCAAGCCCGGATACGCAGTATTTT.

This clone has just a few counts. V and J are TRBV7-8 and TRBJ2-5; 7 bases are a match to TRBD2. J gave up 5 bases and V 4 bases, and 10 bases lay outside the gene matches. Germline V gives CDR1 SGHVS, CDR2 FQNEAQ. This CDR3 is 15 amino acids long. This CDR3 is CASSWSAGSRETQYF. CDR3 DNA sequence: TGTGCCAGCAGCTGGTCAGCGGGGTCCCGGGAGACCCAGTACTTC.

V and J are TRBV6-5 and TRBJ1-1; D perhaps matches TRBD1 (5 bases). The CDR3 spans 13 residues. The V gene's germline CDR1 is MNHEY and CDR2 SVGAGI. V was clipped by 2 bases and J by 5 bases, with 9 bases between them. CDR3 loop: CASSYLGGTEAFF. The CDR3 DNA reads as TGTGCCAGCAGTTACCTGGGGGGGACTGAAGCTTTCTTT.

V is TRBV11-2 and J is TRBJ2-7, with 14 bases matching TRBD2. The V gene end was trimmed by 10 bases and the J gene end by 0 bases; junction bases not matched to a gene: 8. The CDR3 contains 16 residues. Germline V gives CDR1 SGHAT, CDR2 FQNNGV. The chain's CDR3 is CATGLAGGESSYEQYF. The CDR3 region has the DNA TGTGCCACTGGACTAGCGGGGGGAGAGAGCTCCTACGAGCAGTACTTC.

The J gene is TRBJ1-2, the V gene TRBV4-3; 7 bases line up with TRBD1. Germline lookup yields CDR1 LGHNA and CDR2 YSLEER. V was clipped by 2 bases and J by 1 base; unmatched bases: 7. The CDR3 has 16 amino acids. In nucleotides, the CDR3 is TGCGCCAGCAGCCAACCCAACAGGGGCTTTAACTATGGCTACACCTTC. This gives the protein CASSQPNRGFNYGYTF.

The chain couples TRBV6-5 to TRBJ1-5; D remains unclear. The CDR3 is made up of 16 amino acids. Germline V CDR1 and CDR2: MNHEY, SVGAGI. V lost 0 bases to trimming and J lost 6 bases, with 15 bases between them. The DNA for the CDR3 is TGTGCCAGCAGTTACTCGAAACAGTTTACTGGTCAGCCCCAGCATTTT. Protein sequence: CASSYSKQFTGQPQHF.

The chain uses TRBV14 and TRBJ1-3; no firm D call. Germline CDR1 and CDR2: SGHDN and FVKESK. V gave up 0 bases and J gave up 0 bases, with 3 bases separating them. This CDR3 has 14 residues. The CDR3 reads CASSQDRSGNTIYF. The CDR3, as DNA: TGTGCCAGCAGCCAAGACCGCTCTGGAAACACCATATATTTT.

The J gene is TRBJ1-3, the V gene TRBV28; D possibly corresponds to TRBD1 (5 bases). The CDR3 length is 15 residues. CDR1 MDHEN and CDR2 SYDVKM come from the germline V gene. Trimming took 7 bases from V and 0 from J, leaving 13 bases between them. The CDR3 DNA sequence: TGTGCCAGCATCGGAACAGGTTTCTCTGGAAACACCATATATTTT. This translates into CASIGTGFSGNTIYF.

This clone was counted a single time. V usage is TRBV6-6 and J usage is TRBJ2-7; D perhaps matches TRBD2 (6 bases). Trimming took 5 bases from V and 7 from J, leaving 21 bases between them. Germline values: CDR1 MNHNY, CDR2 SVGAGI (reference sequence). This CDR3 has 15 residues. In DNA, the CDR3 is TGTGCCAGCAGTCCGGAGGGTCAGGGTTCCTCGGAGCAGTACTTC. It codes for CASSPEGQGSSEQYF.

The V and J genes are TRBV6-5 and TRBJ2-3; tentative D call: TRBD2 (7 bases). V gave up 8 bases and J gave up 6 bases, with 21 bases separating them. This CDR3 comprises 15 residues. The germline V gene encodes CDR1 MNHEY and CDR2 SVGAGI. CDR3 in DNA: TGTGCCAGCTCCGACCTTGGGGGGGCGGGGGATACGCAGTATTTT. Protein: CASSDLGGAGDTQYF.

A remark on this clone: One end of the junction is discordant with germline, which a read error may explain. The gene calls are TRBV6-1 and TRBJ2-2; D call uncertain. The CDR3 contains 14 residues. Germline lookup yields CDR1 MNHNS and CDR2 SASEGT. The CDR3 sequence is CASREGLNGRELFF. The CDR3 nucleotides are TGTGCCAGCAGGGAAGGGCTTAATGGGCGGGAGCTGTTTTTT.

The chain joins TRBV13 to TRBJ1-3, with D possibly matching TRBD1 (5 bases). The germline V gene has CDR1 PRHDT and CDR2 FYEKMQ (reference sequence). V was shortened by 5 bases and J by 0 bases, with 17 bases between the two germline ends. The CDR3 has 17 amino acids. This CDR3 reads CASSIDRGTVSGNTIYF. The CDR3 DNA sequence: TGTGCCAGCAGCATAGACCGGGGGACCGTCTCTGGAAACACCATATATTTT.

This chain connects TRBV19 to TRBJ2-7; TRBD2 matches 10 bases. Trimming at V came to 4 bases and at J to 3 bases, leaving 9 bases not matched to a gene. The V gene's germline CDR1 is LNHDA and CDR2 SQIVND (reference sequence). The CDR3 has 16 amino acids. Written as DNA, the CDR3 is TGTGCCAGTAGTACCAGGACTAGCGGATCTCACTACGAGCAGTACTTC. Amino acids: CASSTRTSGSHYEQYF.

The chain carries TRBV19 and TRBJ2-7, with D hard to call. The CDR3 has 9 residues. From germline, CDR1 is LNHDA and CDR2 SQIVND (reference sequence). Trimming left V 10 bases short and J 6 bases short, with 7 bases between. The CDR3 is CATYPEQYF. The CDR3 DNA is TGTGCCACCTACCCCGAGCAGTACTTC.

About this clone: Germline and junction disagree at one end, which may indicate a read error. CDR3: CSSSSSGNIETQYF. The DNA of the CDR3 is TGTTCCAGCAGCTCGAGCGGGAACATTGAGACCCAGTACTTC. The chain has TRBV7-9 and TRBJ2-5, with TRBD2 identical over 7 bases. There are 14 residues in the CDR3. CDR1 SEHNR and CDR2 FQNEAQ come from the germline V gene (reference sequence).

This clone was detected only once. One end of the junction is discordant with germline, which a read error may explain. This chain joins TRBV7-9 and TRBJ2-7; 7 bases agree with TRBD2. The CDR3 covers 13 residues. CDR1 and CDR2 from the germline V gene are SEHNR and FQNEAQ (reference sequence). CDR3 DNA: TGTTCCAGCAGCTTCGGACTAGTGTACGAGCAGTACTTC. Its translation: CSSSFGLVYEQYF.